This T cell receptor (beta chain) was retrieved from a study of control samples from healthy donors and cancer patients. The protocol was immunoSEQ multiplex PCR, while the TCRdb copy is restricted to in-frame clones and leaves out a portion. The sample yields fewer than 200,000 clones, around 93% seen once. The junction had 4 bases not matched to a gene; V was cut back by 0 bases and J by 0 bases. The CDR3 extends over 17 amino acids. The germline V gene encodes CDR1 SGHVS and CDR2 FNYEAQ. V is TRBV7-6 and J is TRBJ2-1; 8 nucleotides agree with TRBD2. The specimen sequenced was blood. The TCR sequence derives from a woman in her sixties in good health. In nucleotides, the CDR3 is TGTGCCAGCAGCTTAGCCGGGGGGGCCCCCTCCTACAATGAGCAGTTCTTC. Its protein is CASSLAGGAPSYNEQFF.